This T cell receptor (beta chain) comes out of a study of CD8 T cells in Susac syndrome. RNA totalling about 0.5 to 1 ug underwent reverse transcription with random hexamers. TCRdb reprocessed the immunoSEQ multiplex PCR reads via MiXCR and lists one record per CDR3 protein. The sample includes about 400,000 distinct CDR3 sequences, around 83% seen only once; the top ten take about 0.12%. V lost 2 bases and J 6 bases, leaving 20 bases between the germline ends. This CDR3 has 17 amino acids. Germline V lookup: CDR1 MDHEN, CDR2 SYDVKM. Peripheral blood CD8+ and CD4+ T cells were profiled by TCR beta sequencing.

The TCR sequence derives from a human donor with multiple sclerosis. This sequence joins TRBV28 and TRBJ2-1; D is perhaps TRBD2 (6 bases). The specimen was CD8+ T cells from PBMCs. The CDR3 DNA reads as TGTGCCAGCAGTTTACCCCCTAGCGAGACCAAAACCAATGAGCAGTTCTTC. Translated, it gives CASSLPPSETKTNEQFF.